The rows below give T cell receptor beta chains drawn from one sample of a study of blood T cells in healthy people across ages. TCRdb reanalysed the 5' RACE reads using MiXCR and keeps one entry per CDR3 protein. The sample consists of fewer than 2,000,000 distinct CDR3 sequences, roughly two fifths of them appearing once. Material for sequencing was blood. The receptors come from a human donor in good health. The CDR3 runs from the conserved cysteine through the conserved F or W. The D gene is left open where the match is weak. Rows give clone size only sometimes, using once, few, many, or a class for an expanded clone.

clone_size	v_call	d_call	j_call	cdr3_aa	cdr3_nt
many	TRBV4-2	TRBD1	TRBJ2-7	CASSQQTGGYEQYF	TGTGCCAGCAGCCAGCAGACAGGGGGCTACGAGCAGTACTTC
.	TRBV5-5	.	TRBJ1-6	CASSFGVTLVNNSPLHF	TGTGCCAGCAGCTTCGGGGTGACTCTTGTGAATAATTCACCCCTCCACTTT
few	TRBV11-2	TRBD1	TRBJ2-4	CASSWDRDREQYF	TGTGCCAGCAGTTGGGACAGGGATCGGGAGCAGTACTTC
.	TRBV20-1	.	TRBJ2-5	CSARDPFNKQETQYF	TGCAGTGCTAGAGATCCTTTTAACAAACAAGAGACCCAGTACTTC
.	TRBV7-2	.	TRBJ2-5	CAWGGQEKETQYF	TGTGCCTGGGGGGGACAGGAGAAAGAGACCCAGTACTTC
.	TRBV29-1	TRBD2	TRBJ2-1	CSALAGSSYNEQFF	TGCAGCGCTCTAGCGGGGAGCTCCTACAATGAGCAGTTCTTC
few	TRBV20-1	TRBD1	TRBJ2-5	CSARSTGAREQYF	TGCAGTGCTAGATCGACAGGGGCCCGAGAGCAGTACTTC
few	TRBV10-3	.	TRBJ2-5	CAIRESPAVKTQYF	TGTGCCATCAGGGAATCCCCGGCGGTGAAGACCCAGTACTTC
.	TRBV4-1	.	TRBJ1-1	CASSRSVGANTEAFF	TGCGCCAGCAGCCGAAGCGTGGGGGCTAACACTGAAGCTTTCTTT
.	TRBV27	.	TRBJ2-7	CARSLLTGSASYEQYF	TGTGCCCGCAGTTTACTGACCGGGAGTGCCTCCTACGAGCAGTACTTC
.	TRBV18	TRBD2	TRBJ2-7	CASSPTGGQSYEQYF	TGTGCCAGCTCACCAACGGGGGGTCAATCCTACGAGCAGTACTTC
few	TRBV28	.	TRBJ2-6	CASSLLPFSGANVLTF	TGTGCCAGCAGTTTATTACCATTCTCTGGGGCCAACGTCCTGACTTTC
.	TRBV11-1	.	TRBJ2-5	CASSLRASQETRYF	TGTGCCAGCAGCTTACGAGCCAGCCAAGAGACCCGGTACTTC
.	TRBV12-3/TRBV12-4	.	TRBJ2-5	CVSSPLRAQETQYF	TGTGTCAGCAGTCCCCTGAGGGCCCAAGAGACCCAGTACTTC
few	TRBV7-6	.	TRBJ2-1	CASSPAGQPYNEQFF	TGTGCCAGCAGCCCCGCGGGACAGCCTTACAATGAGCAGTTCTTC
few	TRBV5-6	TRBD2	TRBJ2-1	CASSPPSGGASWEQFF	TGTGCCAGCAGCCCTCCTAGCGGGGGGGCCTCGTGGGAGCAGTTCTTC
few	TRBV12-3/TRBV12-4	.	TRBJ2-1	CASSFRSYEQFF	TGTGCCAGCAGTTTCCGATCCTACGAGCAGTTCTTC
few	TRBV15	TRBD1	TRBJ1-2	CATSRGGGLLGYTF	TGTGCCACCAGCAGAGGAGGGGGCCTCCTAGGCTACACCTTC
few	TRBV20-1	.	TRBJ2-5	CSVQVSEEETQYF	TGCAGTGTCCAAGTCAGCGAAGAAGAGACCCAGTACTTC
.	TRBV13	.	TRBJ2-3	CASSPDTEISMYF	TGTGCCAGCAGCCCCGACACCGAGATAAGTATGTATTTT
.	TRBV6-5	.	TRBJ2-7	CASGGTSEYEQYF	TGTGCCAGCGGCGGGACTTCTGAATACGAGCAGTACTTC
.	TRBV20-1	.	TRBJ1-5	CSARYPESNQPQHF	TGCAGTGCTAGGTACCCGGAAAGCAATCAGCCCCAGCATTTT
.	TRBV14	TRBD1	TRBJ2-1	CASSQGVLQGKFSYNEQFF	TGTGCCAGCAGCCAAGGGGTATTACAGGGGAAGTTTTCCTACAATGAGCAGTTCTTC
few	TRBV2	.	TRBJ1-2	CASSDEGANGYTF	TGTGCCAGCAGTGATGAGGGAGCAAATGGCTACACCTTC
few	TRBV12-3/TRBV12-4	TRBD1	TRBJ2-3	CASSFWGQGDTQYF	TGTGCCAGCAGTTTTTGGGGACAGGGAGATACGCAGTATTTT
.	TRBV29-1	TRBD1	TRBJ2-1	CSDTGQGSNEQFF	TGCAGCGATACGGGACAGGGATCCAATGAGCAGTTCTTC
.	TRBV7-6	TRBD2	TRBJ2-7	CASSLGSSGGMQYF	TGTGCCAGCAGCTTAGGGTCTAGCGGGGGCATGCAGTACTTC
few	TRBV9	TRBD2	TRBJ2-3	CASSAGTSGGWDTQYF	TGTGCCAGCAGCGCCGGGACTAGCGGGGGGTGGGATACGCAGTATTTT
few	TRBV6-5	TRBD1	TRBJ1-2	CASSSTGAQGYTF	TGTGCCAGCAGTTCAACAGGGGCGCAAGGCTACACCTTC
.	TRBV5-1	TRBD2	TRBJ2-7	CASSLTSGGVLYNEQYF	TGCGCCAGCAGCCTTACTAGCGGGGGGGTTTTGTACAATGAGCAGTACTTC
.	TRBV6-1	TRBD2	TRBJ2-5	CASRRGGVAETQYF	TGTGCCAGCAGACGGGGGGGGGTAGCGGAGACCCAGTACTTC
.	TRBV30	TRBD1	TRBJ1-2	CACPRGDRGLSGYTF	TGTGCCTGTCCTAGGGGGGACAGAGGACTATCTGGCTACACCTTC
few	TRBV7-9	TRBD1	TRBJ1-2	CASSRGTGHNYGYTF	TGTGCCAGCAGCCGGGGGACAGGGCATAACTATGGCTACACCTTC
.	TRBV29-1	.	TRBJ2-7	CSFHPDPETYEQYF	TGCAGCTTCCACCCGGACCCGGAGACTTACGAGCAGTACTTC
.	TRBV7-2	.	TRBJ2-3	CASSLGGYTQYF	TGTGCCAGCAGCTTAGGGGGTTATACGCAGTATTTT
few	TRBV6-2/TRBV6-3	.	TRBJ2-1	CATSREVYNEQFF	TGTGCCACCTCTAGGGAGGTCTACAATGAGCAGTTCTTC
few	TRBV29-1	TRBD1	TRBJ1-1	CSVEDPGERGPFF	TGCAGCGTTGAAGACCCGGGGGAGAGGGGGCCTTTCTTT
few	TRBV7-3	TRBD1	TRBJ2-2	CASSLMRTGSGELFF	TGTGCCAGCAGCTTAATGAGGACAGGATCCGGGGAGCTGTTTTTT
.	TRBV25-1	.	TRBJ1-2	CASTPGWPDGYTF	TGTGCCAGCACGCCCGGGTGGCCCGATGGCTACACCTTC
.	TRBV5-4	.	TRBJ2-5	CAIGTAQETQYF	TGTGCCATAGGGACCGCTCAAGAGACCCAGTACTTC
.	TRBV5-5	.	TRBJ2-1	CASSSIRGIDNEQFF	TGTGCCAGCAGCTCGATTAGGGGTATCGACAATGAGCAGTTCTTC
many	TRBV29-1	.	TRBJ2-3	CSVESSTDTQYF	TGCAGCGTTGAAAGTTCCACAGATACGCAGTATTTT
.	TRBV4-2	.	TRBJ1-5	CASSREGYGNQPQHF	TGTGCCAGCAGCCGAGAGGGGTACGGCAATCAGCCCCAGCATTTT
few	TRBV5-4	TRBD1	TRBJ2-7	CASSSGGQGLHYEQYF	TGTGCCAGCAGCTCCGGCGGACAGGGCCTACACTACGAGCAGTACTTC
.	TRBV6-5	.	TRBJ2-2	CASSYRKRDSPNTGELFF	TGTGCCAGCAGTTATCGTAAGCGGGACAGCCCAAACACCGGGGAGCTGTTTTTT
.	TRBV7-9	.	TRBJ1-2	CASSLGGAQRDYGYTF	TGTGCCAGCAGCTTAGGGGGGGCCCAAAGGGACTATGGCTACACCTTC
.	TRBV29-1	TRBD1	TRBJ2-3	CSGTGEDTQYF	TGCAGCGGGACAGGGGAGGATACGCAGTATTTT
.	TRBV9	.	TRBJ1-1	CASSGHREVNTEAFF	TGTGCCAGCAGCGGCCACAGGGAGGTCAACACTGAAGCTTTCTTT
.	TRBV10-3	.	TRBJ2-3	CAISEPNGLSTDTQYF	TGTGCCATCAGTGAGCCGAACGGCCTCTCCACAGATACGCAGTATTTT
.	TRBV14	.	TRBJ2-2	CASSPTSNMVSTGELFF	TGTGCCAGCAGCCCGACCAGCAATATGGTCAGCACCGGGGAGCTGTTTTTT
few	TRBV5-1	TRBD1	TRBJ1-4	CASSYLQGNNEKLFF	TGCGCCAGCAGCTACCTACAGGGGAATAATGAAAAACTGTTTTTT
few	TRBV20-1	TRBD2	TRBJ2-4	CSARDRGGASKNIQYF	TGCAGTGCTAGAGATCGGGGGGGGGCCAGCAAAAACATTCAGTACTTC
few	TRBV7-2	.	TRBJ2-1	CASNDQGYNEQFF	TGTGCCAGCAACGACCAGGGGTACAATGAGCAGTTCTTC
.	TRBV11-2	.	TRBJ1-5	CASSQSYGDQPQHF	TGTGCCAGCAGCCAGAGTTACGGGGATCAGCCCCAGCATTTT
.	TRBV24-1	.	TRBJ2-2	CATSDLNSVKGTGELFF	TGTGCCACCAGTGATTTGAACAGCGTAAAAGGCACCGGGGAGCTGTTTTTT
.	TRBV7-2	.	TRBJ2-1	CASTLGGAYNEQFF	TGTGCCAGCACCTTGGGGGGCGCGTACAATGAGCAGTTCTTC
.	TRBV11-2	.	TRBJ1-2	CASSLDLNRHNYGYTF	TGTGCCAGCAGCTTAGATTTGAACAGGCATAACTATGGCTACACCTTC
few	TRBV9	.	TRBJ2-5	CASSVAGRETQYF	TGTGCCAGCAGCGTAGCGGGTAGAGAGACCCAGTACTTC
.	TRBV4-2	.	TRBJ1-2	CASSPSWNYGYTF	TGTGCCAGCAGCCCGTCATGGAACTATGGCTACACCTTC